These T cell receptor beta chains were read from a single sample in a study of regulatory T cells. The data were produced by immunoSEQ multiplex PCR, yet TCRdb's version contains in-frame clones alone and is incomplete. The sample has under 4,000 clones; around 95% are singletons. Sequenced input: CD4+ Tregs sorted from blood. These receptors originate from a young adult with CD3G deficiency. CDR3s include the opening cysteine and the closing phenylalanine or tryptophan. Fields, in order: CDR3 length, J gene, V gene, CDR3 protein.

CDR3 length: 14; J gene: TRBJ2-3; V gene: TRBV27; CDR3 protein: CASSARTGSDTQYF
CDR3 length: 14; J gene: TRBJ1-1; V gene: TRBV6-1; CDR3 protein: CASSGVGGIGEAFF
CDR3 length: 13; J gene: TRBJ2-3; V gene: TRBV7-8; CDR3 protein: CAGSSQEGGTQYF
CDR3 length: 12; J gene: TRBJ2-3; V gene: TRBV7-3; CDR3 protein: CASSPGADTQYF
CDR3 length: 16; J gene: TRBJ2-3; V gene: TRBV27; CDR3 protein: CASRSYGTSGGDTQYF
CDR3 length: 16; J gene: TRBJ2-7; V gene: TRBV28; CDR3 protein: CASSHPRDRASHEQYF
CDR3 length: 12; J gene: TRBJ1-1; V gene: TRBV7-9; CDR3 protein: CASSPPMGGAFF
CDR3 length: 11; J gene: TRBJ2-7; V gene: TRBV20-1; CDR3 protein: CSAKDNYEQYF
CDR3 length: 13; J gene: TRBJ2-2; V gene: TRBV7-9; CDR3 protein: CASSDGHTGELFF
CDR3 length: 14; J gene: TRBJ2-7; V gene: TRBV28; CDR3 protein: CASSRVGFLDEQYF
CDR3 length: 13; J gene: TRBJ1-5; V gene: TRBV10-1; CDR3 protein: CANGRDRAQPQHF
CDR3 length: 18; J gene: TRBJ2-3; V gene: TRBV28; CDR3 protein: CASSSRGAWRQRTDTQYF
CDR3 length: 16; J gene: TRBJ2-6; V gene: TRBV6-6; CDR3 protein: CASSGGGRPGANVLTF
CDR3 length: 16; J gene: TRBJ2-2; V gene: TRBV7-8; CDR3 protein: CASSLLRGSNTGELFF
CDR3 length: 15; J gene: TRBJ2-1; V gene: TRBV19; CDR3 protein: CASSKAEGLGSEQFF
CDR3 length: 15; J gene: TRBJ2-1; V gene: TRBV7-6; CDR3 protein: CASSSSSGGWGEQFF
CDR3 length: 15; J gene: TRBJ2-7; V gene: TRBV7-2; CDR3 protein: CASSFGQLPSYEQYF
CDR3 length: 15; J gene: TRBJ2-1; V gene: TRBV10-3; CDR3 protein: CAISAGGMTSNEQFF
CDR3 length: 13; J gene: TRBJ2-7; V gene: TRBV5-1; CDR3 protein: CASSLNWGGEQYF
CDR3 length: 14; J gene: TRBJ2-7; V gene: TRBV6-6; CDR3 protein: CASSYAGDSYEQYF
CDR3 length: 13; J gene: TRBJ1-4; V gene: TRBV4-1; CDR3 protein: CASSPRGEEKLFF